Included here is one T cell receptor beta chain sequence, with context. Its antigen is unidentified. The data were taken from a study of CD4 T cells in relation to SARS-CoV-2 and coronaviruses. Sequencing was performed with immunoSEQ multiplex PCR; in TCRdb, only in-frame clones are kept and a portion is missing. Found here are just under 65,000 clones, 85% to 95% of them singletons; the top ten hold approximately 0.15%. Unexposed donor CD4+ T cells date from about 2011-2018, before the COVID-19 pandemic. The study, taken as a whole, reports: Samples before the pandemic and after infection were not matched within any donor. In roughly 60% of donors, memory CD4+ clonotypes crossrecognized SARS-CoV-2 and at least one common cold coronavirus spike.

The source of this sequence is a human donor in good health. The sequencing sample was made of naive CD4+ T cells from PBMCs. Specified subset: naive CD4+ T cells isolated by negative enrichment.

The CDR3 DNA is TGTGCCAGCAGTTACTCGACGACCACTGAAGCTTTCTTT. Translating gives CASSYSTTTEAFF. V is TRBV6-5 and J is TRBJ1-1; D gene uncertain. Germline CDR1 MNHEY, CDR2 SVGAGI. The CDR3 has 13 amino acids. V gave up 0 bases and J gave up 4 bases, with 6 bases separating them.